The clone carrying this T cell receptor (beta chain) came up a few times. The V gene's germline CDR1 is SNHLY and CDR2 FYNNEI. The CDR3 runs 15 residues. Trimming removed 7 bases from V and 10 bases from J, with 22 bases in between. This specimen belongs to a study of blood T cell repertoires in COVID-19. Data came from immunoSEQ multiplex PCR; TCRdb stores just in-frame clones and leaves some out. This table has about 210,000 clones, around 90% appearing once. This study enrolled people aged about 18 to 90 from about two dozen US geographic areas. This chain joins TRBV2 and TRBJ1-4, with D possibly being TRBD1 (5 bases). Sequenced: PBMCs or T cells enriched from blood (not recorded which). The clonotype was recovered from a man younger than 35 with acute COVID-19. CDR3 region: CASTPVSGRDGKLFF. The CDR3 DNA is TGTGCCAGCACCCCCGTTAGCGGCAGGGATGGAAAACTGTTTTTT. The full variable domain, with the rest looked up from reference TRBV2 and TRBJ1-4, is EPEVTQTPSHQVTQMGQEVILRCVPISNHLYFYWYRQILGQKVEFLVSFYNNEISEKSEIFDDQFSVERPDGSNFTLKIRSTKLEDSAMYFCASTPVSGRDGKLFFGSGTQLSVL.